The 14 T cell receptor beta chains listed next were all sequenced from one sample in a study of CD8+CD57+ T cells in acquired aplastic anemia. Investigators profiled TCR beta VDJ and CDR3 from genomic DNA template. TCRdb independently ran MiXCR on the reads; one entry per CDR3 protein. The data show some 150,000 distinct CDR3 sequences, 70% to 80% seen once. Patients sequenced had flow cytometry evidence of CD8+CD57+ cell expansion. Sequenced sample: sorted CD4+, CD8+, or CD8+CD57+ T cells (not recorded which) from PBMCs. Receptors were obtained from a human donor with aplastic anemia.

The chain combines TRBV9 with TRBJ1-2, with D possibly TRBD1 on 6 matching bases. The germline V gene encodes CDR1 SGDLS and CDR2 YYNGEE. The CDR3 runs to 13 residues. The ends were cut back, 5 bases at V and 4 bases at J, with 12 bases in the middle. CDR3 in DNA: TGTGCCAGCAGTGGGGGCAGGGGCTATGGCTACACCTTC. Translating gives CASSGGRGYGYTF.

This clonotype was seen a few times. The chain employs TRBV7-8 and TRBJ2-2; the D gene is possibly TRBD2 (5 bases). The V and J ends lost 1 base and 2 bases respectively, with 8 bases between them. The CDR3 is 15 amino acids. In germline, CDR1 is SGHVS, CDR2 FQNEAQ. The CDR3 nucleotides read TGTGCCAGCAGCTTAGGCAGGACTAACACCGGGGAGCTGTTTTTT. Its translation is CASSLGRTNTGELFF.

The V gene is TRBV10-3, the J gene TRBJ2-2; 7 nucleotides align to TRBD1. The CDR3 totals 15 residues. Germline V gives CDR1 ENHRY, CDR2 SYGVKD. Losses at the gene ends were 2 bases for V and 1 base for J; bases not matched to a gene: 1. CDR3 amino acids: CAISEDRVNTGELFF. Written as DNA, the CDR3 is TGTGCCATCAGTGAGGACAGGGTGAACACCGGGGAGCTGTTTTTT.

A note on this clonotype: The junction departs from germline at one end; a sequencing error may be responsible. This rearrangement joins TRBV5-1 to TRBJ2-2; D may be TRBD2 (6 bases). The germline CDR1 and CDR2 sequences are SGHRS and YFSETQ. CDR3 length: 14 residues. The CDR3 is CASSSGTASGELFF. CDR3 DNA sequence: TGCGCCAGCAGCTCTGGGACTGCGTCCGGAGAGCTGTTTTTT.

The chain employs TRBV24-1 and TRBJ2-5; TRBD2 agrees at 8 bases. The CDR3 totals 14 residues. The V gene end was trimmed by 3 bases and the J gene end by 5 bases; junction bases not matched to a gene: 4. CDR1 KGHDR and CDR2 SFDVKD come from the germline V gene. The CDR3 loop is CATSDGTRGETQYF. The DNA of the CDR3 is TGTGCCACCAGTGATGGGACTAGAGGCGAGACCCAGTACTTC.

This sequence joins TRBV28 and TRBJ1-6; the D is unclear. The CDR3 totals 13 residues. CDR1 is MDHEN and CDR2 is SYDVKM in the germline V gene. The V gene lost 6 bases and the J gene lost 9 bases, with 12 bases spanning the gap. The chain's CDR3 is CASRASWSSPLHF. The CDR3, as DNA: TGTGCCAGCAGGGCCAGTTGGAGTTCACCCCTCCACTTT.

This clonotype was found many times. The chain carries TRBV7-8 and TRBJ2-3; 9 nucleotides match TRBD1. This CDR3 has 17 residues. V lost 2 bases and J lost 5; bases outside the gene matches: 11. CDR1 is SGHVS, CDR2 FQNEAQ, per germline. CDR3 sequence reads: CASSLPGQGGVGDTQYF. The DNA of the CDR3 is TGTGCCAGCAGCTTACCGGGACAGGGAGGTGTAGGAGATACGCAGTATTTT.

This rearrangement joins TRBV7-9 to TRBJ2-5; possibly TRBD2 for D (5 bases). The end of the DNA aligns better with TRBJ2-7, so the J call may be wrong. From germline, CDR1 is SEHNR and CDR2 FQNEAQ (reference sequence). This CDR3 is 14 amino acids long. CDR3 sequence reads: CASSQADGSYEQYF. For the CDR3, the DNA is TGTGCCAGCAGCCAAGCGGACGGATCCTACGAGCAGTACTTC.

This clonotype was seen more than once but under ten times. The rearrangement joins TRBV7-9 to TRBJ1-1; D is undetermined. The germline V gene encodes CDR1 SEHNR and CDR2 FQNEAQ (reference sequence). V was shortened by 9 bases and J by 0 bases, with 14 bases between the two germline ends. The CDR3 length is 14 residues. CDR3 sequence (DNA): TGTGCCAGTAGCCCCGGGCAGTTGAACACTGAAGCTTTCTTT. This gives the protein CASSPGQLNTEAFF.

The V and J genes are TRBV29-1 and TRBJ2-7, with TRBD1 matching over 10 bases. Germline V gene data show CDR1 as SQVTM and CDR2 as ANQGSEA. With 7 bases clipped from V and 2 bases from J, the junction kept 2 bases outside the gene matches. The CDR3 runs 12 residues. The chain's CDR3 is CSAGTGAYEQYF. The CDR3 DNA sequence: TGCAGCGCCGGGACAGGGGCCTACGAGCAGTACTTC.

The chain recombines TRBV19 with TRBJ2-7; 8 positions match TRBD2. J was trimmed by 4 bases and V by 7 bases; bases with no gene match: 9. The CDR3 contains 14 residues. The germline V gene has CDR1 LNHDA and CDR2 SQIVND (reference sequence). CDR3 residues: CASIPPERGYEQYF. DNA of the CDR3: TGTGCCAGTATTCCCCCCGAGCGGGGGTACGAGCAGTACTTC.

This sequence joins TRBV20-1 and TRBJ1-5, with D possibly being TRBD1 (5 bases). The V gene's germline CDR1 is DFQATT and CDR2 SNEGSKA (reference sequence). The CDR3 runs 13 residues. CDR3 in DNA: TGCACCGCATGTGACAGCATATATCAGCCCCAGCATTTT. As protein: CTACDSIYQPQHF.

The chain recombines TRBV20-1 with TRBJ2-7; D is uncertain. CDR3 length: 12 residues. Germline V gene data show CDR1 as DFQATT and CDR2 as SNEGSKA (reference sequence). Trimming shortened V by 1 base and J by 4 bases, and 8 bases separated the two germline ends. The CDR3 loop reads CSARGRRYEQYF. CDR3 bases: TGCAGTGCTAGAGGACGGAGATACGAGCAGTACTTC.

This clonotype came up many times. CDR3 nucleotides: TGTGCCAGCAGCCCCGGACGGGATAATTCACCCCTCCACTTT. It is translated as CASSPGRDNSPLHF. This chain joins TRBV28 and TRBJ1-6; D uncertain. This CDR3 comprises 14 residues. Germline V gene lookup returns CDR1 MDHEN and CDR2 SYDVKM. Deletions cut 6 bases from V and 5 bases from J, with 11 bases between.